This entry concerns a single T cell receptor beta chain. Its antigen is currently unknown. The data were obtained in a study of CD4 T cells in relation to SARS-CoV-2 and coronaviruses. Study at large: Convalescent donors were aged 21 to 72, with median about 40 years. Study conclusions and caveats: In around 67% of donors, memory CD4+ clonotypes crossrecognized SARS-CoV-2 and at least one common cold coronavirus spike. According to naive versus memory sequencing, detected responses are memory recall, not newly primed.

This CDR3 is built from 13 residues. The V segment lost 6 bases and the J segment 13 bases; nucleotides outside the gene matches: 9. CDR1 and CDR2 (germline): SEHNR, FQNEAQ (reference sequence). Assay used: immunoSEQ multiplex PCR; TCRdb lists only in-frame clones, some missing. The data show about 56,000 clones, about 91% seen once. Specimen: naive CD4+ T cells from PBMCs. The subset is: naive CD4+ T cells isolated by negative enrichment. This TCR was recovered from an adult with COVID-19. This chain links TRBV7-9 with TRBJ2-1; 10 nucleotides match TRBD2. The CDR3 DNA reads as TGTGCCAGCAGGGGACTAGCGTCCCCCCATCAGTTCTTC. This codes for CASRGLASPHQFF.